Each of the 19 T cell receptor beta chains below was sequenced from the same sample in a study of control samples from healthy donors and cancer patients. The data were produced by immunoSEQ multiplex PCR, yet TCRdb's version contains in-frame clones alone and is incomplete. The profile covers roughly 94,000 clones, with about four fifths appearing a single time and over 30% taken by the ten largest. The sequenced sample was PBMCs. The receptors here all came from a man aged 65 to 79 with lung cancer.

The V call is TRBV7-9, the J call TRBJ2-3; weak D call: TRBD1 (6 bases). Trimming shortened V by 5 bases and J by 0 bases, and 12 bases separated the two germline ends. The CDR3 loop spans 15 amino acids. CDR1 and CDR2 from the germline V gene are SEHNR and FQNEAQ (reference sequence). CDR3 in DNA: TGTGCCAGCAGCACTGGACAGCTGAGCACAGATACGCAGTATTTT. This codes for CASSTGQLSTDTQYF.

The rearrangement uses TRBV19 and TRBJ2-1; D is undetermined. V dropped 1 base and J dropped 4 bases, with 14 bases sitting between them. The CDR3 length is 16 residues. Germline CDR1 is LNHDA and CDR2 is SQIVND (reference sequence). The CDR3 is CASSIGVRSTYNEQFF. The CDR3 DNA follows: TGTGCCAGTAGTATAGGAGTTAGATCTACGTACAATGAGCAGTTCTTC.

This clone was seen a single time. The V gene is TRBV4-1, the J gene TRBJ2-3; a possible D gene is TRBD2 (5 bases). This CDR3 region has 14 residues. The ends were cut back, 0 bases at V and 5 bases at J, with 9 bases in the middle. Germline CDR1 and CDR2: MGHRA and YSYEKL. CDR3 nucleotides: TGCGCCAGCAGCCAAGATAGAGGGCTAGATACGCAGTATTTT. It is translated as CASSQDRGLDTQYF.

In this sample, this clone turned up a few times. The gene calls are TRBV19 and TRBJ2-3; D possibly corresponds to TRBD2 (5 bases). CDR1 is LNHDA and CDR2 is SQIVND in the germline V gene (reference sequence). V lost 7 bases, J lost 2 bases, and 16 bases lay in between. The CDR3 spans 15 residues. The CDR3 sequence: CASKLSADFTDTQYF. CDR3 DNA: TGTGCCAGTAAACTATCGGCGGACTTCACAGATACGCAGTATTTT.

This chain uses TRBV19 with TRBJ1-1; 8 positions match TRBD1. In germline, CDR1 is LNHDA, CDR2 SQIVND (reference sequence). CDR3 size: 14 residues. The ends lost 5 bases at V and 5 bases at J; junction bases unmatched: 7. The CDR3 region is CASSPSGGRTEAFF. CDR3 nucleotides: TGTGCCAGTAGTCCGTCAGGGGGCAGAACTGAAGCTTTCTTT. Filled out from reference TRBV19 and TRBJ1-1, the complete variable domain reads DGGITQSPKYLFRKEGQNVTLSCEQNLNHDAMYWYRQDPGQGLRLIYYSQIVNDFQKGDIAEGYSVSREKKESFPLTVTSAQKNPTAFYLCASSPSGGRTEAFFGQGTRLTVV.

This clone was counted a few times. V is TRBV11-2 and J is TRBJ1-2; D perhaps matches TRBD1 (5 bases). Germline V lookup: CDR1 SGHAT, CDR2 FQNNGV. This CDR3 is built from 13 residues. V lost 0 bases and J lost 3, with 5 bases in between. CDR3 sequence reads: CASSLEGDYGYTF. CDR3 nucleotides: TGTGCCAGCAGCTTAGAGGGGGACTATGGCTACACCTTC.

Comment on this clone: At one end the junction does not follow the germline gene, possibly because of a read error. This sequence joins TRBV7-7 and TRBJ2-2; D ambiguous. CDR1 and CDR2 (germline): SSHAT, FNYEAQ (reference sequence). The CDR3 is made up of 14 amino acids. CDR3 DNA: TGTGCTAGCAGCTTAGTGCCGGGCGCCGGGGAGCTGTTTTTT. It encodes CASSLVPGAGELFF. Together with reference TRBV7-7 and TRBJ2-2, the CDR3 gives the full variable domain: GAGVSQSPRYKVTKRGQDVTLRCDPISSHATLYWYQQALGQGPEFLTYFNYEAQPDKSGLPSDRFSAERPEGSISTLTIQRTEQRDSAMYRCASSLVPGAGELFFGEGSRLTVL.

This clone was observed a few times. This chain joins TRBV11-2 and TRBJ1-3, with TRBD1 as a possible D gene (5 bases). V was cut by 3 bases and J by 0 bases, with 15 bases left in between. Germline assignment: CDR1 SGHAT and CDR2 FQNNGV. This CDR3 has 17 residues. CDR3 coding DNA: TGTGCCAGCAGCTTGGACCTGCCAGGGACCTCTGGAAACACCATATATTTT. It specifies CASSLDLPGTSGNTIYF.

This clone was observed a handful of times. V usage is TRBV4-1 and J usage is TRBJ2-7; maybe TRBD1 (6 bases). Germline V gives CDR1 MGHRA, CDR2 YSYEKL. This CDR3 has 16 amino acids. V shed 1 base and J shed 2 bases, with 15 bases lying between them. The CDR3 DNA follows: TGCGCCAGCAGCCAAGGCCGGGACACAAACCCCTACGAGCAGTACTTC. It is translated as CASSQGRDTNPYEQYF.

The chain is built from TRBV5-1 and TRBJ1-5, with unresolved D. The germline V gene has CDR1 SGHRS and CDR2 YFSETQ. CDR3 length: 16 amino acids. Deletions cut 2 bases from V and 1 base from J, with 13 bases between. CDR3 region: CASSFLPGGSNQPQHF. CDR3 in DNA: TGCGCCAGCAGCTTCCTTCCCGGCGGCAGCAATCAGCCCCAGCATTTT. Supplemented by reference TRBV5-1 and TRBJ1-5, the full variable domain reads KAGVTQTPRYLIKTRGQQVTLSCSPISGHRSVSWYQQTPGQGLQFLFEYFSETQRNKGNFPGRFSGRQFSNSRSEMNVSTLELGDSALYLCASSFLPGGSNQPQHFGDGTRLSIL.

The chain employs TRBV7-9 and TRBJ1-1; D possibly corresponds to TRBD1 (6 bases). Germline V lookup: CDR1 SEHNR, CDR2 FQNEAQ (reference sequence). The germline V and J ends were trimmed by 5 bases and 2 bases, with 12 bases remaining between them. This CDR3 has 14 amino acids. The CDR3 is CASSPWTANTEAFF. CDR3 coding DNA: TGTGCCAGCAGCCCGTGGACAGCAAACACTGAAGCTTTCTTT.

The chain joins TRBV3-1 (or the pseudogene TRBV3-2) to TRBJ2-6; TRBD1 agrees at 10 bases. V lost 5 bases and J lost 0; bases outside the gene matches: 1. In germline, CDR1 is LGHDT, CDR2 YNNKEL (reference sequence). The CDR3 extends over 16 amino acids. In DNA, the CDR3 is TGTGCCAGCAGCGGGACAGGGGCCTCTGGGGCCAACGTCCTGACTTTC. Protein: CASSGTGASGANVLTF.

The rearrangement joins TRBV10-1 to TRBJ1-1; D is perhaps TRBD1 (5 bases). The CDR3 runs to 13 residues. V shed 3 bases and J shed 7 bases, with 12 bases lying between them. The germline CDR1 and CDR2 sequences are WNHNN and SYGVQD (reference sequence). The CDR3 is CASSDPGRLEAFF. CDR3 bases: TGCGCCAGCAGTGACCCGGGACGCCTTGAAGCTTTCTTT.

V usage is TRBV15 and J usage is TRBJ1-2; the D is unclear. The CDR3 is 16 amino acids. V was shortened by 0 bases and J by 0 bases, with 11 bases between the two germline ends. The V gene's germline CDR1 is LNHNV and CDR2 YYDKDF (reference sequence). CDR3 nucleotide sequence: TGTGCCACCAGCAGAGATCTCGACTATACTAACTATGGCTACACCTTC. It encodes CATSRDLDYTNYGYTF.

The chain combines TRBV3-1 (or the pseudogene TRBV3-2) with TRBJ2-3; perhaps TRBD2 as D (7 bases). This CDR3 has 17 residues. With 3 bases removed from V and 5 bases from J, the gap between germline ends came to 21 bases. The germline V gene has CDR1 LGHDT and CDR2 YNNKEL (reference sequence). In DNA form, the CDR3 reads TGTGCCAGCAGCCAGAGTTTGGGGGGGGGCCTTGTAGATACGCAGTATTTT. Amino acids: CASSQSLGGGLVDTQYF.

A single count supports this clone. The V gene is TRBV18, the J gene TRBJ2-3; D remains ambiguous. The length of the CDR3 is 14 residues. From germline, CDR1 is KGHSH and CDR2 LQKENI. V lost 2 bases to trimming and J lost 1 base, with 7 bases between them. CDR3 region: CASSPKVGTDTQYF. CDR3 nucleotide sequence: TGTGCCAGCTCACCAAAAGTAGGCACAGATACGCAGTATTTT. The full variable domain, with the rest looked up from reference TRBV18 and TRBJ2-3, is NAGVMQNPRHLVRRRGQEARLRCSPMKGHSHVYWYRQLPEEGLKFMVYLQKENIIDESGMPKERFSAEFPKEGPSILRIQQVVRGDSAAYFCASSPKVGTDTQYFGPGTRLTVL.

The chain carries TRBV19 and TRBJ2-2, with D perhaps matching TRBD1 (5 bases). This CDR3 has 16 residues. Germline values: CDR1 LNHDA, CDR2 SQIVND (reference sequence). The V end was cut by 4 bases, the J end by 0 bases, with 12 bases between. The CDR3 region has the DNA TGTGCCAGTAGTAAGGGTTGGACAACGAACACCGGGGAGCTGTTTTTT. Amino acid sequence: CASSKGWTTNTGELFF.

The genes are TRBV5-4 and TRBJ1-1; D is undetermined. V was cut by 4 bases and J by 1 base, with 8 bases left in between. Germline V gene data show CDR1 as SGHNT and CDR2 as YYREEE (reference sequence). The CDR3 consists of 13 residues. The CDR3 sequence is CASSKAGNTEAFF. CDR3 coding DNA: TGTGCCAGCAGCAAGGCCGGGAACACTGAAGCTTTCTTT.

The chain uses TRBV6-1 and TRBJ1-6; D is unclear. V lost 2 bases and J lost 7, with 0 bases in between. The CDR3 totals 11 residues. CDR1 and CDR2 (germline): MNHNS, SASEGT. CDR3 region: CASSENSPLHF. CDR3 DNA: TGTGCCAGCAGTGAAAATTCACCCCTCCACTTT.